This T cell receptor beta chain was profiled in a study of shared clonotypes between healthy human individuals. Study results and limitations: Of the naive CD4 clonotypes, about 5% were shared across several donors.

This clone showed up just a few times. Its antigen is not identified. Sequencing used immunoSEQ multiplex PCR; TCRdb keeps in-frame clones, though not all of them. The sample lists a few hundred thousand clones, 65% occurring once. The specimen was memory CD4+ T cells sorted from blood. The sample's subset: CD45RA-negative fraction. The receptor was derived from a man aged 25-40 years in good health.

Written as DNA, the CDR3 is TGTGCCAGCAGCTTATGGGTCACGGATACGCAGTATTTT. Translated: CASSLWVTDTQYF. The chain combines TRBV11-2 with TRBJ2-3; no definite D call. Germline CDR1 reads SGHAT; CDR2 reads FQNNGV. V gave up 2 bases and J gave up 6 bases, with 9 bases separating them. This CDR3 has 13 residues.